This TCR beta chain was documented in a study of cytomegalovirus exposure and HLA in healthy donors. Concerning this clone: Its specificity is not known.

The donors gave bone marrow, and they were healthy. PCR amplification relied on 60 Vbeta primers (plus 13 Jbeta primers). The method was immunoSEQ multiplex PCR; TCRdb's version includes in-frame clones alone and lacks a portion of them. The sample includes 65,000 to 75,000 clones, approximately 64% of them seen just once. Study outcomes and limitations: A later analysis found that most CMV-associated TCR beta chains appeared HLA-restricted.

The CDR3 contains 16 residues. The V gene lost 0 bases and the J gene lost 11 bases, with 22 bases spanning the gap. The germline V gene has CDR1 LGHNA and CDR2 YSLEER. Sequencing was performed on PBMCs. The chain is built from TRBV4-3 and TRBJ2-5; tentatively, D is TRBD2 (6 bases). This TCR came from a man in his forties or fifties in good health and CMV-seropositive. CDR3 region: CASSQDSTDSWGEQYF. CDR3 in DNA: TGCGCCAGCAGCCAAGACTCGACGGACTCCTGGGGGGAGCAGTACTTC.